This entry concerns a single T cell receptor beta chain. This record comes from a study of TIL therapy for anti-PD-1-resistant metastatic lung cancer. Study as a whole: Several tumors were EGFR-mutant and two were ALK-rearranged.

The CDR3 loop spans 16 amino acids. CDR1 and CDR2 (germline): KGHSH, LQKENI. Trimming pared 3 bases from V and 1 base from J, leaving 12 bases between. Described time point: pre-treatment sample, taken before nivolumab and TIL therapy. The immunoSEQ assay was v3. Repertoires were generated with immunoSEQ multiplex PCR, while TCRdb's copy carries only in-frame clones and drops some. The profile shows under 60,000 clones, around 85% of them singletons. V usage is TRBV18 and J usage is TRBJ2-2; D ambiguous. This receptor was taken from a person aged 25 to 80 with non-small cell lung cancer. Sequencing was performed on blood, taken at baseline. CDR3 amino acids: CASSPDVGGNTGELFF. The CDR3 region has the DNA TGTGCCAGCTCACCGGACGTTGGCGGGAACACCGGGGAGCTGTTTTTT. Full variable domain (outside the CDR3, taken from reference TRBV18 and TRBJ2-2): NAGVMQNPRHLVRRRGQEARLRCSPMKGHSHVYWYRQLPEEGLKFMVYLQKENIIDESGMPKERFSAEFPKEGPSILRIQQVVRGDSAAYFCASSPDVGGNTGELFFGEGSRLTVL.